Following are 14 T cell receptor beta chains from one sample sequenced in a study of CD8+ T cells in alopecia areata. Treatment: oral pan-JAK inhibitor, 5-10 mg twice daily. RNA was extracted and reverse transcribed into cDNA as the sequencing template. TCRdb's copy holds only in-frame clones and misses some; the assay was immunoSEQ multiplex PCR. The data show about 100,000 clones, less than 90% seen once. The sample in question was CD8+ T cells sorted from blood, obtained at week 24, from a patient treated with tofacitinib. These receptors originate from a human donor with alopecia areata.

Here the CDR3 reads CASSNYEQYF. The CDR3 DNA reads as TGTGCCAGTAGTAACTACGAGCAGTACTTC. This chain connects TRBV19 to TRBJ2-7; the D is unclear. The germline gives CDR1 LNHDA, CDR2 SQIVND (reference sequence). The length of the CDR3 is 10 residues. Trimming shortened V by 4 bases and J by 3 bases, and 1 base separated the two germline ends.

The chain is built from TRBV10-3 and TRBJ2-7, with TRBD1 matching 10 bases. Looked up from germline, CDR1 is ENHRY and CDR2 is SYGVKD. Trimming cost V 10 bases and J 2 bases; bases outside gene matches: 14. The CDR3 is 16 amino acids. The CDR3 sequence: CATLLPGTGATYEQYF. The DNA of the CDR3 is TGTGCCACCCTCCTCCCCGGGACAGGGGCTACCTACGAGCAGTACTTC.

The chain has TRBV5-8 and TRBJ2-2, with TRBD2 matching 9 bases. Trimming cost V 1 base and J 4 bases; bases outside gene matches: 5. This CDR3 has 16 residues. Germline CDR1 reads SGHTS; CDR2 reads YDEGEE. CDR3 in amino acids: CASSLPAGGGTGELFF. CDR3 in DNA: TGTGCCAGCAGCTTGCCAGCGGGGGGAGGCACCGGGGAGCTGTTTTTT.

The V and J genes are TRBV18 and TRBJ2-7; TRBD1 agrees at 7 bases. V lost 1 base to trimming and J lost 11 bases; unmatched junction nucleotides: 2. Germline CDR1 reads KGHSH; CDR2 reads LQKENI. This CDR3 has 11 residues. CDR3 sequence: CASSPRQGEYF. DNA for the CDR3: TGTGCCAGCTCACCACGACAGGGCGAGTACTTC.

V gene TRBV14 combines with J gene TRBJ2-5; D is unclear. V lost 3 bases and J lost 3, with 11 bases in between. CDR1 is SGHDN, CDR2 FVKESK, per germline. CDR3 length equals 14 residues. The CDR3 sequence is CASSQSTYKETQYF. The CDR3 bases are TGTGCCAGCAGCCAGTCAACATACAAAGAGACCCAGTACTTC.

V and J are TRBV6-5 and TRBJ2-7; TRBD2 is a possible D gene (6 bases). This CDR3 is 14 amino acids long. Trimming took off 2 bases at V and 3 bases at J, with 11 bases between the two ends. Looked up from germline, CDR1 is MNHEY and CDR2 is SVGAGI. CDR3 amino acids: CASSYGIGGYEQYF. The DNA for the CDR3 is TGTGCCAGCAGTTACGGGATCGGGGGCTACGAGCAGTACTTC.

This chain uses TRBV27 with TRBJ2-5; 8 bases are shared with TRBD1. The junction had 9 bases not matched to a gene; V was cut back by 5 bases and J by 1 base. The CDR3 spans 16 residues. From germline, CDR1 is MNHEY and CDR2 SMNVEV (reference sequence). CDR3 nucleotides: TGTGCCAGCAGTATCTCCGGGACAGGAACCCAAGAGACCCAGTACTTC. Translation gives CASSISGTGTQETQYF.

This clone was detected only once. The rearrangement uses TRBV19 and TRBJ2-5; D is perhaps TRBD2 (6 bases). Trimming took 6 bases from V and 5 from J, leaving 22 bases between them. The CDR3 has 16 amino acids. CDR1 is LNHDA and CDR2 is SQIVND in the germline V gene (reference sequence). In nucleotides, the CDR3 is TGTGCCAGTAGCGATGGGACTTACCGACGCGGGGAGACCCAGTACTTC. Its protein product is CASSDGTYRRGETQYF.

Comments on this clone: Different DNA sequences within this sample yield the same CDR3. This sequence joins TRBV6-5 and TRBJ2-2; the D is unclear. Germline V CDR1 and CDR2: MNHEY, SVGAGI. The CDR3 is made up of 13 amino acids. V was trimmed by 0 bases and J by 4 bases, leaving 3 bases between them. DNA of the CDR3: TGTGCCAGCAGTTACTCGCGCACCGGGGAGCTGTTTTTT. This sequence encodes CASSYSRTGELFF.

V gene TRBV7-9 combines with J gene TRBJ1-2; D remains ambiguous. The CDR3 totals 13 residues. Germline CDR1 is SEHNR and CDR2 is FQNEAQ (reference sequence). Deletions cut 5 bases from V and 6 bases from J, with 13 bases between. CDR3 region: CASSPREMDGYTF. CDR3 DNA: TGTGCCAGCAGCCCTCGGGAAATGGATGGCTACACCTTC.

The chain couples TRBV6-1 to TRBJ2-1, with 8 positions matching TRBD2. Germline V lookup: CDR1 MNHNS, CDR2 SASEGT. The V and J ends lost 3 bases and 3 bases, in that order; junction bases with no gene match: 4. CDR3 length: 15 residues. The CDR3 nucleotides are TGTGCCAGCAGTGATGGACTAGCCCACTACAATGAGCAGTTCTTC. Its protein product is CASSDGLAHYNEQFF.

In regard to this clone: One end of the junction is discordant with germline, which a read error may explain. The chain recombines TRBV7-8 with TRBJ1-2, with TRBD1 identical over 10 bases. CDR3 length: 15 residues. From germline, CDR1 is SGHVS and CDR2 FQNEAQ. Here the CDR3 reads CASSLDRGQYYGYTF. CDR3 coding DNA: TGTGCCAGCAGTTTAGACAGGGGGCAGTACTATGGCTACACCTTC.

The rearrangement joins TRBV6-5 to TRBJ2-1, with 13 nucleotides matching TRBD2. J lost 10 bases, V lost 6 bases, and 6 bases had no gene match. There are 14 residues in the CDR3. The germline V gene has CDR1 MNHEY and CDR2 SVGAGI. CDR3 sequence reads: CASSPGLAGEEQFF. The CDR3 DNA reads TGTGCCAGCAGCCCTGGACTAGCGGGGGAGGAGCAGTTCTTC.

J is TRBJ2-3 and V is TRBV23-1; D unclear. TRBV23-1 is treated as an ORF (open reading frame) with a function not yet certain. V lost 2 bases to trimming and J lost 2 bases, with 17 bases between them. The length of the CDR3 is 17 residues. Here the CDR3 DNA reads TGCGCCAGCAGTCAACCGAACACAAAACCGTACACAGATACGCAGTATTTT. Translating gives CASSQPNTKPYTDTQYF.